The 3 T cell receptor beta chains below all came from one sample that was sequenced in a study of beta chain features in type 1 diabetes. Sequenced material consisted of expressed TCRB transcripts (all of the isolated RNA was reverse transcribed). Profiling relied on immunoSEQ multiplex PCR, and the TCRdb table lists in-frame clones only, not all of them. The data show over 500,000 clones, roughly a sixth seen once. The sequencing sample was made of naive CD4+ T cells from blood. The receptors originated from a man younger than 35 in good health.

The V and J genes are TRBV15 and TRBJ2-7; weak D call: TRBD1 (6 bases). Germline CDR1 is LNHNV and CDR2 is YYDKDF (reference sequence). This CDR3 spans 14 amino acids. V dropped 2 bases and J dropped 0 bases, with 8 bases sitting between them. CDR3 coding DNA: TGTGCCACCAGCAGATCCAGGGGCTCCTACGAGCAGTACTTC. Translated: CATSRSRGSYEQYF.

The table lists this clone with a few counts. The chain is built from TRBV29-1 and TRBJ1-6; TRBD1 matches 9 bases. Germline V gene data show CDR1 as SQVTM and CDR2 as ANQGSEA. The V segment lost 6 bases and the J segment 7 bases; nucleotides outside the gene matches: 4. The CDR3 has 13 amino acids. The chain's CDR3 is CSVAGQGNSPLHF. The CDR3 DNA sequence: TGCAGCGTGGCGGGACAGGGAAATTCACCCCTCCACTTT.

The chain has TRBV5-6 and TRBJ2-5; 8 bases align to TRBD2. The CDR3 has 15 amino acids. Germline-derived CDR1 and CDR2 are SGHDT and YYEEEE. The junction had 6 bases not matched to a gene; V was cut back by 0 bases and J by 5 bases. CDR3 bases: TGTGCCAGCAGCTTGGTGCGGGGGGCGTGGGAGACCCAGTACTTC. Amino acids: CASSLVRGAWETQYF.